These 27 T cell receptor beta chains originate from one sample sequenced in a study of T cell responses to AZD1222 COVID-19 vaccine. Sequenced by immunoSEQ multiplex PCR; TCRdb stores in-frame clones only, minus some. The table records fewer than 120,000 clones, around 90% of them present only once. The source material was peripheral blood, sampled on day 0 of AZD1222 vaccination. These receptors came from an adult in good health.

J is TRBJ2-5 and V is TRBV19; 10 nucleotides align to TRBD1. The CDR3 length is 16 residues. Germline V gives CDR1 LNHDA, CDR2 SQIVND (reference sequence). The J segment lost 3 bases and the V segment lost 3 bases, leaving 7 bases of the junction unmatched. The DNA for the CDR3 is TGTGCCAGTAGTATTAGGGACAGGGGTTCGGAAGAGACCCAGTACTTC. It encodes CASSIRDRGSEETQYF.

The V and J genes are TRBV4-1 and TRBJ1-1; no firm D call. Germline V gene data show CDR1 as MGHRA and CDR2 as YSYEKL. The CDR3 is made up of 13 amino acids. Trimming removed 2 bases at V and 0 bases at J, with 4 bases between. The DNA of the CDR3 is TGCGCCAGCAGCCAAAAGATGAACACTGAAGCTTTCTTT. Its translation: CASSQKMNTEAFF.

DNA for the CDR3: TGCGCCAGCAGCCCCCAGGGTTTAAACACCATATATTTT. Translating it yields CASSPQGLNTIYF. This chain links TRBV4-1 with TRBJ1-3, with D possibly being TRBD1 (5 bases). Trimming shortened V by 4 bases and J by 6 bases, and 10 bases separated the two germline ends. The CDR3 has 13 residues. Germline V CDR1 and CDR2: MGHRA, YSYEKL.

The chain links TRBV4-1 to TRBJ1-1; D gene ambiguous. The V gene lost 4 bases and the J gene lost 5 bases, with 14 bases spanning the gap. CDR1 MGHRA and CDR2 YSYEKL come from the germline V gene. CDR3 length equals 14 residues. This CDR3 reads CASSLSTAGTEAFF. CDR3 DNA: TGCGCCAGCAGCCTTTCAACGGCAGGAACTGAAGCTTTCTTT.

The chain is built from TRBV28 and TRBJ2-7; a possible D gene is TRBD2 (6 bases). The CDR3 sequence is 16 residues long. Trimming stripped 3 bases from V and 7 bases from J, with 22 bases between. Germline loops: CDR1 MDHEN, CDR2 SYDVKM. For the CDR3, the DNA is TGTGCCAGCAGTTTCCCCGGGAGAAACCCCCGGCGGGAGCAGTACTTC. Its protein is CASSFPGRNPRREQYF.

CDR3 in DNA: TGTGCCAGCAGTATACAGGGAGACACAGATACGCAGTATTTT. Its translation is CASSIQGDTDTQYF. V and J are TRBV7-3 and TRBJ2-3, with D perhaps TRBD1 (6 bases). The CDR3 length is 14 residues. V shed 6 bases and J shed 2 bases, with 12 bases lying between them. Germline CDR1 and CDR2: SGHTA and FQGTGA.

The chain is built from TRBV5-6 and TRBJ1-2; D is perhaps TRBD1 (6 bases). Germline CDR1 reads SGHDT; CDR2 reads YYEEEE. The CDR3 sequence is 12 residues long. The V end lost 0 bases, the J end lost 7 bases, and 7 bases lay between the germline ends. The CDR3 region is CASSLVRGGYTF. Written as DNA, the CDR3 is TGTGCCAGCAGCTTGGTCAGGGGTGGCTACACCTTC.

This clone was seen a single time. CDR3 nucleotides: TGTGCCAGCAGTCGTACAGGGTTCGGAATCGCAACTAATGAAAAACTGTTTTTT. This gives the protein CASSRTGFGIATNEKLFF. This chain links TRBV6-6 with TRBJ1-4; possibly TRBD1 for D (6 bases). The germline CDR1 and CDR2 sequences are MNHNY and SVGAGI (reference sequence). The CDR3 has 18 amino acids. Trimming took off 5 bases at V and 0 bases at J, with 19 bases between the two ends.

V is TRBV14 and J is TRBJ1-1, with TRBD1 as a possible D gene (5 bases). Germline V gene lookup returns CDR1 SGHDN and CDR2 FVKESK. V dropped 0 bases and J dropped 10 bases, with 6 bases sitting between them. The CDR3 spans 11 residues. CDR3 region: CASSQEGAAFF. The CDR3 DNA sequence: TGTGCCAGCAGCCAAGAAGGGGCAGCTTTCTTT.

The CDR3 coding sequence is TGTGCCAGCAGCGGAGGTGTTAGTCAGGGACGGCCAAACACCATATATTTT. Translating gives CASSGGVSQGRPNTIYF. The V call is TRBV9, the J call TRBJ1-3, with a tentative D call TRBD1 (5 bases). The CDR3 is made up of 17 amino acids. The germline gives CDR1 SGDLS, CDR2 YYNGEE. The V gene lost 3 bases and the J gene lost 6 bases, with 22 bases spanning the gap. Full variable domain (rest looked up from reference TRBV9 and TRBJ1-3): DSGVTQTPKHLITATGQRVTLRCSPRSGDLSVYWYQQSLDQGLQFLIQYYNGEERAKGNILERFSAQQFPDLHSELNLSSLELGDSALYFCASSGGVSQGRPNTIYFGEGSWLTVV.

The V and J genes are TRBV19 and TRBJ2-7; no definite D call. The CDR3 is 14 residues long. Germline loops: CDR1 LNHDA, CDR2 SQIVND (reference sequence). V was trimmed by 8 bases and J by 1 base, leaving 15 bases between them. CDR3 sequence reads: CASATADGSYEQYF. In DNA, the CDR3 is TGTGCCAGTGCCACGGCAGACGGTTCCTACGAGCAGTACTTC.

This clone is a singleton in its sample. V is TRBV5-6 and J is TRBJ2-3; the D is unclear. Germline CDR1 SGHDT, CDR2 YYEEEE. This CDR3 region has 12 residues. V was trimmed by 4 bases and J by 5 bases, leaving 8 bases between them. This CDR3 reads CASSPQGDTQYF. The CDR3 bases are TGTGCCAGCAGCCCGCAAGGAGATACGCAGTATTTT.

CDR3 in DNA: TGTGCCAGTAGTATAGTCGGACAAACTGAAGCTTTCTTT. The encoded protein is CASSIVGQTEAFF. The chain couples TRBV19 to TRBJ1-1; possibly TRBD1 for D (5 bases). Germline V lookup: CDR1 LNHDA, CDR2 SQIVND (reference sequence). The CDR3 has 13 residues. V lost 1 base, J lost 5 bases, and 8 bases lay in between.

The rearrangement joins TRBV7-9 to TRBJ2-7; D is uncertain. This CDR3 is built from 16 residues. V gave up 4 bases and J gave up 5 bases, with 21 bases separating them. Per germline, CDR1 SEHNR and CDR2 FQNEAQ (reference sequence). The CDR3 loop is CASSSSHSGSPNEQYF. CDR3 nucleotides: TGTGCCAGCAGCTCTTCCCACTCGGGTAGTCCTAACGAGCAGTACTTC.

The rearrangement joins TRBV11-3 to TRBJ2-3, with D perhaps TRBD2 (6 bases). There are 16 residues in the CDR3. Looked up from germline, CDR1 is SGHNT and CDR2 is YENEEA. The V and J ends lost 5 bases and 4 bases respectively, with 19 bases between them. CDR3: CASSLSRGTSPDTQYF. In nucleotides, the CDR3 is TGTGCCAGCAGCCTTAGCCGCGGGACCTCCCCAGATACGCAGTATTTT.

J is TRBJ1-3 and V is TRBV30, with 8 bases that match TRBD1. This CDR3 comprises 15 residues. Trimming cost V 2 bases and J 1 base; bases outside gene matches: 4. Germline V lookup: CDR1 GTSNPN, CDR2 SVGIG (reference sequence). CDR3 in DNA: TGTGCCTGGAGTTCCGGGACAGGATCTGGAAACACCATATATTTT. Protein: CAWSSGTGSGNTIYF.

The J gene is TRBJ1-6, the V gene TRBV2; possible D gene TRBD1, 5 bases. The CDR3 loop spans 12 amino acids. Trimming took 10 bases from V and 7 from J, leaving 11 bases between them. CDR1 is SNHLY, CDR2 FYNNEI, per germline. The DNA of the CDR3 is TGTGCCACAGGGTTAGGGAATTCACCCCTCCACTTT. This encodes CATGLGNSPLHF.

This chain uses TRBV5-6 with TRBJ2-7; 9 bases agree with TRBD1. CDR3 size: 16 residues. Germline V lookup: CDR1 SGHDT, CDR2 YYEEEE. With 4 bases clipped from V and 4 bases from J, the junction kept 12 bases outside the gene matches. The CDR3 protein is CASSAYRGQRAYEQYF. The CDR3 nucleotides read TGTGCCAGCAGCGCCTACAGGGGGCAAAGGGCTTACGAGCAGTACTTC.

The chain employs TRBV30 and TRBJ1-4; tentatively, D is TRBD1 (6 bases). Deletions cut 1 base from V and 1 base from J, with 13 bases between. The CDR3 runs 16 residues. Germline V lookup: CDR1 GTSNPN, CDR2 SVGIG (reference sequence). DNA of the CDR3: TGTGCCTGGAGTGCAGGGGAATACGTAACTAATGAAAAACTGTTTTTT. The encoded protein is CAWSAGEYVTNEKLFF. The whole variable domain, filled in from reference TRBV30 and TRBJ1-4, reads SQTIHQWPATLVQPVGSPLSLECTVEGTSNPNLYWYRQAAGRGLQLLFYSVGIGQISSEVPQNLSASRPQDRQFILSSKKLLLSDSGFYLCAWSAGEYVTNEKLFFGSGTQLSVL.

The gene calls are TRBV5-1 and TRBJ2-7; tentatively, D is TRBD1 (5 bases). V lost 4 bases and J lost 4, with 15 bases in between. The CDR3 extends over 14 amino acids. Germline V gene lookup returns CDR1 SGHRS and CDR2 YFSETQ. The CDR3 DNA sequence: TGCGCCAGCAGCCCACCGGGTAGGGGTTACGAGCAGTACTTC. As protein: CASSPPGRGYEQYF.

V and J are TRBV6-5 and TRBJ2-1; TRBD1 matches at 10 bases. The CDR3 runs to 14 residues. Germline V CDR1 and CDR2: MNHEY, SVGAGI. V trimming: 6 bases; J trimming: 9 bases; junction bases outside the gene matches: 8. CDR3 loop: CASRPGQGSGEQFF. For the CDR3, the DNA is TGTGCCAGCAGACCGGGACAGGGGTCGGGTGAGCAGTTCTTC.

This chain joins TRBV7-9 and TRBJ1-1; TRBD1 matches at 9 bases. CDR1 SEHNR and CDR2 FQNEAQ come from the germline V gene (reference sequence). The trim removed 6 bases at V and 0 bases at J, leaving 2 bases unmatched. The CDR3 length is 14 residues. The CDR3 loop is CASRGQGLNTEAFF. CDR3 nucleotide sequence: TGTGCCAGCAGGGGACAGGGATTGAACACTGAAGCTTTCTTT. The variable domain in full, with the rest retrieved from reference TRBV7-9 and TRBJ1-1, is DTGVSQNPRHKITKRGQNVTFRCDPISEHNRLYWYRQTLGQGPEFLTYFQNEAQLEKSRLLSDRFSAERPKGSFSTLEIQRTEQGDSAMYLCASRGQGLNTEAFFGQGTRLTVV.

The chain has TRBV7-2 and TRBJ2-7; TRBD2 matches 10 bases. V dropped 1 base and J dropped 5; count of bases not matched to a gene: 5. There are 15 residues in the CDR3. CDR1 and CDR2 from the germline V gene are SGHTA and FQGNSA. CDR3 loop: CASSLGGLAIDEQYF. In DNA form, the CDR3 reads TGTGCCAGCAGCTTAGGGGGACTAGCGATCGACGAGCAGTACTTC. Variable domain in full (rest from reference TRBV7-2 and TRBJ2-7): GAGVSQSPSNKVTEKGKDVELRCDPISGHTALYWYRQSLGQGLEFLIYFQGNSAPDKSGLPSDRFSAERTGGSVSTLTIQRTQQEDSAVYLCASSLGGLAIDEQYFGPGTRLTVT.

V usage is TRBV11-2 and J usage is TRBJ2-1; the D call may be TRBD1 or TRBD2 (5 bases each). CDR1 and CDR2 from the germline V gene are SGHAT and FQNNGV. Trimming took 4 bases from V and 4 from J, leaving 26 bases between them. The CDR3 sequence is 19 residues long. CDR3 loop: CASSSGRSSVWTAYNEQFF. The CDR3 region has the DNA TGTGCCAGCAGCTCGGGACGGTCCTCTGTATGGACTGCTTACAATGAGCAGTTCTTC.

Here the CDR3 reads CASSLPAGEQYF. CDR3 sequence (DNA): TGTGCCAGCAGTTTACCGGCCGGGGAGCAGTACTTC. The chain employs TRBV28 and TRBJ2-7; no definite D call. Per the germline V gene, CDR1 is MDHEN and CDR2 is SYDVKM. V lost 2 bases and J 7 bases, leaving 9 bases between the germline ends. The CDR3 is 12 residues long. The variable domain in full, with the rest retrieved from reference TRBV28 and TRBJ2-7, is DVKVTQSSRYLVKRTGEKVFLECVQDMDHENMFWYRQDPGLGLRLIYFSYDVKMKEKGDIPEGYSVSREKKERFSLILESASTNQTSMYLCASSLPAGEQYFGPGTRLTVT.

This clone was counted a few times. This specimen includes other DNA sequences encoding the same CDR3. The chain employs TRBV5-5 and TRBJ2-7, with unresolved D. From germline, CDR1 is SGHKS and CDR2 YYEKEE (reference sequence). The ends were cut back, 0 bases at V and 3 bases at J, with 7 bases in the middle. This CDR3 comprises 13 residues. As DNA, the CDR3 is TGTGCCAGCAGCTTGGGGTCCAGCTACGAGCAGTACTTC. It is translated as CASSLGSSYEQYF.

The count of this clone is one. The chain couples TRBV7-9 to TRBJ2-7; 10 positions match TRBD1. Unmatched junction bases numbered 7, after V lost 4 bases and J lost 4 bases. Germline CDR1 reads SEHNR; CDR2 reads FQNEAQ (reference sequence). The CDR3 totals 15 residues. The CDR3 DNA reads as TGTGCCAGCAGCTCCCGGGACAGGGGATTTTACGAGCAGTACTTC. Its translation is CASSSRDRGFYEQYF.